The next 9 T cell receptor beta chains were all read from a single sample in a study of blood T cell repertoires in COVID-19. Using immunoSEQ multiplex PCR, the repertoire was profiled, and TCRdb retains in-frame clones only, with some absent. The repertoire holds under 60,000 clones, with nearly 80% as singletons. The specimen sequenced was peripheral blood. Source of these receptors: a human donor in a cohort sampled during active COVID-19.

This clone occurred a few times. The rearrangement joins TRBV11-2 to TRBJ2-3; 15 bases line up with TRBD2. Germline CDR1 reads SGHAT; CDR2 reads FQNNGV. This CDR3 spans 16 amino acids. V gave up 4 bases and J gave up 4 bases; unmatched junction bases: 3. CDR3 nucleotides: TGTGCCAGCAGCTCCGGGACTAGCGGGGGGTCAGATACGCAGTATTTT. The encoded protein is CASSSGTSGGSDTQYF.

This chain links TRBV6-5 with TRBJ1-4, with 7 bases matching TRBD1. The J segment lost 3 bases and the V segment lost 5 bases, leaving 3 bases of the junction unmatched. Germline CDR1 is MNHEY and CDR2 is SVGAGI. The CDR3 runs 14 residues. The CDR3 DNA reads TGTGCCAGCAGTCTGGGACAGCCTAATGAAAAACTGTTTTTT. This codes for CASSLGQPNEKLFF.

The J gene is TRBJ2-7, the V gene TRBV24-1, with 12 nucleotides matching TRBD2. The J segment lost 7 bases and the V segment lost 3 bases, leaving 6 bases of the junction unmatched. The germline CDR1 and CDR2 sequences are KGHDR and SFDVKD. This CDR3 has 15 residues. The CDR3 DNA is TGTGCCACCAGTGATCTTCTAGCGGGAGGGTCAGAGCAGTACTTC. Translation gives CATSDLLAGGSEQYF.

The V gene is TRBV27, the J gene TRBJ2-7; D might be TRBD1 (5 bases). The CDR3 covers 14 residues. The germline V gene has CDR1 MNHEY and CDR2 SMNVEV (reference sequence). V was pared by 2 bases and J by 1 base, with 9 bases between. DNA for the CDR3: TGTGCCAGCAGTTTAAGGGGCAGATCCTACGAGCAGTACTTC. This translates into CASSLRGRSYEQYF.

This clone came up once. The J gene is TRBJ1-1, the V gene TRBV29-1; D is ambiguous. Germline V CDR1 and CDR2: SQVTM, ANQGSEA. This CDR3 comprises 13 residues. The V end lost 3 bases, the J end lost 3 bases, and 11 bases lay between the germline ends. CDR3 amino acids: CSVDAGGYTEAFF. The CDR3 DNA reads TGCAGCGTTGACGCAGGAGGGTACACTGAAGCTTTCTTT.

This clone was counted between two and nine times. The chain combines TRBV7-6 with TRBJ2-7, with D possibly matching TRBD2 (6 bases). This CDR3 is built from 15 residues. V gave up 1 base and J gave up 5 bases, with 15 bases separating them. The germline V gene has CDR1 SGHVS and CDR2 FNYEAQ. This CDR3 is CASSLELARFHEQYF. CDR3 coding DNA: TGTGCCAGCAGCTTAGAGCTAGCGAGGTTTCACGAGCAGTACTTC.

This chain connects TRBV12-3 or TRBV12-4 to TRBJ1-2, with D tentatively TRBD1 (5 bases). This CDR3 is built from 13 residues. The CDR3 DNA reads TGTGCTATCTTAGGGGAGGGTAACTATGGCTACACCTTC. Amino acids: CAILGEGNYGYTF.

The CDR3 sequence is CASSQWTGLNTEAFF. In nucleotides, the CDR3 is TGTGCCAGCAGCCAATGGACGGGGTTGAACACTGAAGCTTTCTTT. The chain carries TRBV13 and TRBJ1-1; no definite D call. This CDR3 has 15 residues. V shed 5 bases and J shed 0 bases, with 13 bases lying between them. Germline V gives CDR1 PRHDT, CDR2 FYEKMQ (reference sequence).

V gene TRBV5-1 combines with J gene TRBJ2-1; TRBD1 aligns across 9 bases. The CDR3 runs 14 residues. Trimming took 5 bases from V and 6 from J; bases not matched to a gene: 6. Germline assignment: CDR1 SGHRS and CDR2 YFSETQ. In nucleotides, the CDR3 is TGCGCCAGCAGTTCCGGGACAGGGATCAATGAGCAGTTCTTC. This gives the protein CASSSGTGINEQFF.